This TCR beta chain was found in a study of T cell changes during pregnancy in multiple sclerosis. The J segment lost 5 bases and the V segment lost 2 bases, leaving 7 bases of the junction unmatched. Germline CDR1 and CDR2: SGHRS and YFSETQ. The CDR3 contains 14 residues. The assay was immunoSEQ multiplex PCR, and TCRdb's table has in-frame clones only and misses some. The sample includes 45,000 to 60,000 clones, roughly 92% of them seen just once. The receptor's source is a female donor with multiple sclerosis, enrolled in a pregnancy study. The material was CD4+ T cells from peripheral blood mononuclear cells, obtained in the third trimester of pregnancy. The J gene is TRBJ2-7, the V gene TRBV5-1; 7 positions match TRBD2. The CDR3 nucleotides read TGCGCCAGCAGCTTTCAGAGGGAGGGCGACGAGCAGTACTTC. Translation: CASSFQREGDEQYF.